This is a list of T cell receptor beta chains from one sample in a study of T cell responses to AZD1222 COVID-19 vaccine. The method was immunoSEQ multiplex PCR; TCRdb's version includes in-frame clones alone and lacks a portion of them. Among 150,000 to 160,000 clones listed, 88% were seen once. Material: peripheral blood, obtained after recovery from COVID-19. The receptors were sampled from an adult who had recovered from COVID-19. Both conserved end residues are part of each CDR3. A D gene is named only where the DNA matches it firmly. Expanded clones are given a class, and other clones once, few, many or no size at all.

clone_size j_call v_call d_call cdr3_nt cdr3_aa
- TRBJ1-2 TRBV12-5 - TGTGCTAGTGCCCTAGACGGGGCCAACTATGGCTACACCTTC CASALDGANYGYTF
- TRBJ2-5 TRBV19 - TGTGCCAGTAGTATTGACGAGACCCAGTACTTC CASSIDETQYF
few TRBJ2-7 TRBV27 - TGTGCCAGCAGTTCACTCCGGGCCGCCAACTACGAGCAGTACTTC CASSSLRAANYEQYF
- TRBJ2-1 TRBV18 - TGTGCCAGCTCACCACCCAGTATCTCCAATGAGCAGTTCTTC CASSPPSISNEQFF
- TRBJ2-7 TRBV7-2 - TGTGCCAGCAGCTGGGTCGCCTTGGGGGAGCAGTACTTC CASSWVALGEQYF
- TRBJ2-3 TRBV28 - TGTGCCAGCAGTCCCCCGGGACTTTACACAGATACGCAGTATTTT CASSPPGLYTDTQYF
- TRBJ1-5 TRBV5-1 - TGCGCCAGCAGACTCGATAGCAATCAGCCCCAGCATTTT CASRLDSNQPQHF
- TRBJ2-1 TRBV7-9 - TGTGCCAGCAGCTTAGTCGGGAACTACAATGAGCAGTTCTTC CASSLVGNYNEQFF
once TRBJ1-3 TRBV4-2 - TGTGCCAGCAGCCAATCCGACCCTGGAGGGAGGCCTGGAAACACCATATATTTT CASSQSDPGGRPGNTIYF
- TRBJ1-4 TRBV23-1 - TGCGCCAGCAGTCAGTCCCAGGATGAAAAACTGTTTTTT CASSQSQDEKLFF
- TRBJ2-2 TRBV7-9 TRBD1 TGTGCCAGCAGCTTAAGGACAGGGGCCACCGGGGAGCTGTTTTTT CASSLRTGATGELFF
once TRBJ2-3 TRBV4-2 - TGTGCCAGCAGCCAAGAATTACAGTCAGGGGATACGCAGTATTTT CASSQELQSGDTQYF
- TRBJ2-7 TRBV19 - TGTGCCAGTAGTATATCGAAGGAGGTGGGGACTGGTGAGCAGTACTTC CASSISKEVGTGEQYF
- TRBJ1-2 TRBV21-1 - TGTGCCAGCAGCAAATGCTCGGATGGACGGGACTATGGCTACACCTTC CASSKCSDGRDYGYTF
- TRBJ2-3 TRBV12-5 TRBD2 TGTGCTAGTGGTTTGGCTAGCGGGGGCTCACCCACAGATACGCAGTATTTT CASGLASGGSPTDTQYF
- TRBJ1-2 TRBV19 - TGTGCCAGTAGTCCTAGGACCGGCCTGGGTAACTATGGCTACACCTTC CASSPRTGLGNYGYTF
- TRBJ1-2 TRBV6-1 - TGTGCCAGCAGTGAGCAGTGGGGGGGCGGCTATGGCTACACCTTC CASSEQWGGGYGYTF
- TRBJ2-3 TRBV10-1 TRBD2 TGCGCCAGCAGTGGGGTGGGAGCGGGAGGCCACAGCACAGATACGCAGTATTTT CASSGVGAGGHSTDTQYF
- TRBJ2-7 TRBV19 - TGTGCCAGTACCCCGGACCAGTCGGGATACGAGCAGTACTTC CASTPDQSGYEQYF
- TRBJ2-5 TRBV18 TRBD1 TGTGCCAGCTCGACAGACAGGGAAGAGACCCAGTACTTC CASSTDREETQYF
- TRBJ2-2 TRBV7-2 TRBD2 TGTGCCAGCAGCCCGCGGACTAGCGGGGGGGCCACCGGGGAGCTGTTTTTT CASSPRTSGGATGELFF
- TRBJ1-6 TRBV15 TRBD1 TGTGCCACCAGCAGAGATCGGGGGACAGGGGGTTCACCCCTCCACTTT CATSRDRGTGGSPLHF
- TRBJ1-2 TRBV27 TRBD1 TGTGCCAGCAGCATCGGACAGGGGAATGGCTACACCTTC CASSIGQGNGYTF
few TRBJ2-6 TRBV2 - TGTGCCAGCAGTTACCTGGTGGGATCTGGGGCCAACGTCCTGACTTTC CASSYLVGSGANVLTF
- TRBJ1-1 TRBV3-1/TRBV3-2 TRBD1 TGTGCCAGCAGCCCGGGACAGACGAGAACTGAAGCTTTCTTT CASSPGQTRTEAFF
- TRBJ1-1 TRBV7-3 - TGTGCCAGCAGCTTAGAACAGAACACTGAAGCTTTCTTT CASSLEQNTEAFF
once TRBJ2-1 TRBV4-1 TRBD1 TGCGCCAGCTCATTCGACAGGGGGACGGTCGAGCAGTTCTTC CASSFDRGTVEQFF
few TRBJ2-6 TRBV10-3 - TGTGCCATCAGTGGGGGCCCCGCTGCGGGGGCCAACGTCCTGACTTTC CAISGGPAAGANVLTF
- TRBJ2-5 TRBV7-9 TRBD2 TGTGCCAGCAGCTTAGTACTAGCGGGAGAATTTTCGCGGGAGACCCAGTACTTC CASSLVLAGEFSRETQYF